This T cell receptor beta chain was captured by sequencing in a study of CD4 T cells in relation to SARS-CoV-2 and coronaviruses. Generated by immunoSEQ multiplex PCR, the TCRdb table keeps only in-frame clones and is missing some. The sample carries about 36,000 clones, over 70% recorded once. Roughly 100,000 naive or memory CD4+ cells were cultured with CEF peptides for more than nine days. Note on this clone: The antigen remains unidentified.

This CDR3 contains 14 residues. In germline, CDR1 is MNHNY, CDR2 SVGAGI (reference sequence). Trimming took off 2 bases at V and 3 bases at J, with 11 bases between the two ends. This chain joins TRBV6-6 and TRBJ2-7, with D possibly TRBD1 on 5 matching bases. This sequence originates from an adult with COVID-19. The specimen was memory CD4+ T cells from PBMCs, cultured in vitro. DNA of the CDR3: TGTGCCAGCAGTTACAATGACAGAGTCTACGAGCAGTACTTC. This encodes CASSYNDRVYEQYF.